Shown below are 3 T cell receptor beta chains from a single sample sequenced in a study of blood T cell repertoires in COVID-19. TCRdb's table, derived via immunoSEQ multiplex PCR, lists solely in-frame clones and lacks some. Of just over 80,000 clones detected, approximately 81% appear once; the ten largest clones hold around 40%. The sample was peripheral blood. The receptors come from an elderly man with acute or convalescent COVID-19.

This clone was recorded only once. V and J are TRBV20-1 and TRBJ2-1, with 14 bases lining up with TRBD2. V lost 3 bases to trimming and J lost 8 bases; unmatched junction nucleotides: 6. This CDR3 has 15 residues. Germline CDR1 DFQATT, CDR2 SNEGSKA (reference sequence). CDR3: CSASPGLAGVDEQFF. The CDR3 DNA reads TGCAGTGCTAGTCCGGGACTAGCGGGAGTAGATGAGCAGTTCTTC.

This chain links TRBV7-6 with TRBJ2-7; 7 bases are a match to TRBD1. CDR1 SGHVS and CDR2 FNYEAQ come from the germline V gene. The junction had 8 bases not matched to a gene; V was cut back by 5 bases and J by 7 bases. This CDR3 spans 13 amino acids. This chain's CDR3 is CASSIDRAREQYF. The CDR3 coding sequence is TGTGCCAGCAGCATAGACAGGGCGAGGGAGCAGTACTTC.

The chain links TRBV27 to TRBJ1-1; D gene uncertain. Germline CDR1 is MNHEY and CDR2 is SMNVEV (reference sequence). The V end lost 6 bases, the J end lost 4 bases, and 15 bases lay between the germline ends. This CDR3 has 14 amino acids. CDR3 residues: CASRPGGVSTEAFF. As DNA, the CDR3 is TGTGCCAGCAGACCGGGTGGCGTGAGCACTGAAGCTTTCTTT.